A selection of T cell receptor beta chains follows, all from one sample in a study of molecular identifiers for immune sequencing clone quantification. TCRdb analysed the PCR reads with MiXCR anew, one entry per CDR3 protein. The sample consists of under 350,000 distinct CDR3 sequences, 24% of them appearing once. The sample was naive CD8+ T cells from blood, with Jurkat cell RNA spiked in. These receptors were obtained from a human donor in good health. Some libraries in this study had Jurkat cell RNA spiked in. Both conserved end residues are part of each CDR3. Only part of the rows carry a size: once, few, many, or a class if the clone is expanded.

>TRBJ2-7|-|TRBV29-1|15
CSVETGTGQGYEQYF
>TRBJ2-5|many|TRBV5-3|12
CARSIEEETQYF
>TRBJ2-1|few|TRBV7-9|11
CASRTNNEQFF
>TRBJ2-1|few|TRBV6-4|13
CASSDGGPNEQFF
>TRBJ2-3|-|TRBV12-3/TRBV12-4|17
CASSALSSGESTDTQYF
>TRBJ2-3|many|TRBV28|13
CASSGPDTDTQYF
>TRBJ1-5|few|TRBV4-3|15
CASSQVYRADQPQHF
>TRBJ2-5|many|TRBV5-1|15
CASSLGDSIQETQYF
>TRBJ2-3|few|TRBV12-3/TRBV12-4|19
CASSSVKQALRGNTDTQYF
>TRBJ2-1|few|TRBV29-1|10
CSVEDYEQFF
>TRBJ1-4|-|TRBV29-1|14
CSVGQGIANEKLFF
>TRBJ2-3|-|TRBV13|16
CASTSLEGRERNTQYF
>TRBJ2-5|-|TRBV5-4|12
CASSGAEETQYF
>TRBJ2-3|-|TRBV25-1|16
CASSELLAGDTDTQYF
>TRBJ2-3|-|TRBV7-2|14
CASTSNGFTNTQYF
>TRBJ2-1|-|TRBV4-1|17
CASSQASRTSSYNEQFF
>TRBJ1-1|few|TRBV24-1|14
CATSGGGQGTEAFF
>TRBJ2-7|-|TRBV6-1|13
CASGQGLLYEQYF
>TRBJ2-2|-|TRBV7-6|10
CATGSGELFF
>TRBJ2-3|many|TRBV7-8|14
CASSPGLLKDTQYF
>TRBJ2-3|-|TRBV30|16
CAWSKGTGGVAGTQYF
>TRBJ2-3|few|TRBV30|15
CAWSEAGGWEDTQYF
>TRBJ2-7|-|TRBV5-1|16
CASSLTGGTPSAEQYF
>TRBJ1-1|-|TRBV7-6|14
CASSPMRSNTEAFF
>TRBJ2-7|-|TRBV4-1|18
CASSQAPRAGGLFYEQYF
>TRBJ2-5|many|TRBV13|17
CASSSGQVEEGQETQYF
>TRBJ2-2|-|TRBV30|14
CAWSVLGTTGELFF
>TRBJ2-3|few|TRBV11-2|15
CASSPSGAGTDTQYF
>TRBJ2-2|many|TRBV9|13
CASSSGGSGELFF
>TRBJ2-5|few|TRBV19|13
CASRKAGEETQYF
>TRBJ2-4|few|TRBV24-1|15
CATSQGQGAKNIQYF
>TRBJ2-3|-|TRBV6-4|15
CASSDSASSTDTQYF
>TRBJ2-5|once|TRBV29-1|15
CNVEEMGAGQETQYF
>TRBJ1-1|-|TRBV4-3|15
CASSLWRNGGAEAFF
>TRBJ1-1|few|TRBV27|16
CASSFGPRGRGTEAFF
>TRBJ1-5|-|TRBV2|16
CASSENRDRGNQPQHF
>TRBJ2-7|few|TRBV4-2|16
CASSHRTSDFPYEQYF
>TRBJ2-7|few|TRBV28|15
CASSPRDYSSYEQYF
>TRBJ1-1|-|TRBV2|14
CASRLGAVNTEAFF
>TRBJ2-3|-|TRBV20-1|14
CSARDPGGRYTQYF
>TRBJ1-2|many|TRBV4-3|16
CASSQDLTRDNYGYTF
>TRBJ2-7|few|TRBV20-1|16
CSARALMEGSSYEQYF